This record covers a single TCR beta chain. These data belong to a study of technical replicates of blood from several donors. Trimming cost V 4 bases and J 4 bases, with 8 bases left between them. The length of the CDR3 is 12 residues. The V gene's germline CDR1 is MGHRA and CDR2 YSYEKL. The protocol was immunoSEQ multiplex PCR, while the TCRdb copy is restricted to in-frame clones and leaves out a portion. The sample lists 70,000 to 85,000 clones, roughly 95% seen once, with less than 0.25% in the top ten. The sample consisted of T cells isolated from PBMCs. The chain combines TRBV4-1 with TRBJ2-7; D is perhaps TRBD1 (5 bases). The clonotype originates from a human donor in good health. The CDR3 region has the DNA TGCGCCAGCAGCCCCGACAGATACGAGCAGTACTTC. Its protein product is CASSPDRYEQYF.